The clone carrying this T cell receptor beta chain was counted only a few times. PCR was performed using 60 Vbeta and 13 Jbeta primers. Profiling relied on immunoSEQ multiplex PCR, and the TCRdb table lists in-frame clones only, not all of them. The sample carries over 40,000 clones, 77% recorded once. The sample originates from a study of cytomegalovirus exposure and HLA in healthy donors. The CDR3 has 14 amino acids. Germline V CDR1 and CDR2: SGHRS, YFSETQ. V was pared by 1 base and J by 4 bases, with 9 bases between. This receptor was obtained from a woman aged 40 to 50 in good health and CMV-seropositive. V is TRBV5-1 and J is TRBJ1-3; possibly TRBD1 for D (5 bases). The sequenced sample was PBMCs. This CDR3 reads CASSLSGLGNTIYF. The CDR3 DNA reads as TGCGCCAGCAGCTTGTCGGGACTCGGAAACACCATATATTTT.